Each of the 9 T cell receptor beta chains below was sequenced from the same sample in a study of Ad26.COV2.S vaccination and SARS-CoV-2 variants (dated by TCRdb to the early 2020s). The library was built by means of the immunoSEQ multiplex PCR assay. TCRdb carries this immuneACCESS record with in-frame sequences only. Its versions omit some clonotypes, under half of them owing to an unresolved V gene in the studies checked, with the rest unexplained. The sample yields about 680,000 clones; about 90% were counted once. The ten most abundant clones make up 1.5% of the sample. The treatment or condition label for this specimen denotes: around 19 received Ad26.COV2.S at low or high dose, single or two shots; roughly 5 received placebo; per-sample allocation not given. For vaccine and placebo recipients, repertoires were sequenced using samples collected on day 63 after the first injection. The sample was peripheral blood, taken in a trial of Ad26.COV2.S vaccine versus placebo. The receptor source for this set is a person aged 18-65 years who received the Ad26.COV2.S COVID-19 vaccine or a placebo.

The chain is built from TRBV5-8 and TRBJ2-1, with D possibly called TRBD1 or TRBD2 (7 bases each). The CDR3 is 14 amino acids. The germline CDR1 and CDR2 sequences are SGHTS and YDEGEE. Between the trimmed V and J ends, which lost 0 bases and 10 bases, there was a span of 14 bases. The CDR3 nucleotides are TGTGCCAGCAGCTTGGCCAGGGGGGGCTGGGAGCAGTTCTTC. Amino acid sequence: CASSLARGGWEQFF.

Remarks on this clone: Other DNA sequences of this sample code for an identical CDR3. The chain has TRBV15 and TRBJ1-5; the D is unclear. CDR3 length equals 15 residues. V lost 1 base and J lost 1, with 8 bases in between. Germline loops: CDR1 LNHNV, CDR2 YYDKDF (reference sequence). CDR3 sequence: CATSRGGYSNQPQHF. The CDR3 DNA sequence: TGTGCCACCAGCAGAGGGGGTTACAGCAATCAGCCCCAGCATTTT.

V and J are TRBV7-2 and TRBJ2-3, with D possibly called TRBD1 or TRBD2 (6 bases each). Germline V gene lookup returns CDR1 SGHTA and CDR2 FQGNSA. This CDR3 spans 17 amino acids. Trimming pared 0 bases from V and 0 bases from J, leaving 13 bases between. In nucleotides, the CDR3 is TGTGCCAGCAGCTTAGCGCTTGGAGGGGGGAGCACAGATACGCAGTATTTT. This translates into CASSLALGGGSTDTQYF.

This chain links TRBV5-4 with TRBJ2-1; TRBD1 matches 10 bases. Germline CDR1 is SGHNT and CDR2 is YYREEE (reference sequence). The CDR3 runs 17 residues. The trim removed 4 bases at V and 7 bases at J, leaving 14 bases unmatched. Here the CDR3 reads CASSRILTGGLTNEQFF. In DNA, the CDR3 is TGTGCCAGCAGCCGCATCTTGACAGGGGGCCTTACAAATGAGCAGTTCTTC.

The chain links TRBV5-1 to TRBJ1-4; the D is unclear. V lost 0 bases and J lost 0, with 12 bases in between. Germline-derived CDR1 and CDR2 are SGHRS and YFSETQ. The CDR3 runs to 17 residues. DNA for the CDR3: TGCGCCAGCAGCTTGGCAGGCTCGTCTGCAACTAATGAAAAACTGTTTTTT. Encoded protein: CASSLAGSSATNEKLFF.

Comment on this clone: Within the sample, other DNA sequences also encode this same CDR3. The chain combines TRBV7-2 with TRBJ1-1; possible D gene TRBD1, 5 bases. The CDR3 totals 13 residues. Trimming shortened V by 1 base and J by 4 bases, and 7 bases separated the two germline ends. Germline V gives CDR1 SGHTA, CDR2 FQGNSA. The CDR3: CASSLGGGTEAFF. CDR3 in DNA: TGTGCCAGCAGCTTAGGGGGGGGCACTGAAGCTTTCTTT.

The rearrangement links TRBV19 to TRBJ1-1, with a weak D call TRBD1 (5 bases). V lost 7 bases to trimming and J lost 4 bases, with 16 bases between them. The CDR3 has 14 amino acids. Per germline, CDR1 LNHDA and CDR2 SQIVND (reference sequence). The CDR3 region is CASNQRHRGTEAFF. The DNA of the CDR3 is TGTGCCAGTAACCAACGACATAGGGGCACTGAAGCTTTCTTT. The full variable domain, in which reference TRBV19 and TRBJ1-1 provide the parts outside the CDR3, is DGGITQSPKYLFRKEGQNVTLSCEQNLNHDAMYWYRQDPGQGLRLIYYSQIVNDFQKGDIAEGYSVSREKKESFPLTVTSAQKNPTAFYLCASNQRHRGTEAFFGQGTRLTVV.

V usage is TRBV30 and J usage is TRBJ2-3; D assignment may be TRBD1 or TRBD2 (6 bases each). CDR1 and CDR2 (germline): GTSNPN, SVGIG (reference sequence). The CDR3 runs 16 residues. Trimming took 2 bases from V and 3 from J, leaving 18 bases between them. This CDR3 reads CAWSKGVGGGTDTQYF. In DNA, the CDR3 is TGTGCCTGGAGTAAAGGGGTTGGAGGGGGTACAGATACGCAGTATTTT.

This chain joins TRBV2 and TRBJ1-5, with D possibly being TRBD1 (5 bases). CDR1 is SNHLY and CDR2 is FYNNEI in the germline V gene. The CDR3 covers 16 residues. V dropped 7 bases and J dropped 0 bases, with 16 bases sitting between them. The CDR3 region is CASTKSGLNSNQPQHF. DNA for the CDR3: TGTGCCAGCACCAAATCGGGGCTCAATAGCAATCAGCCCCAGCATTTT.